This T cell receptor (beta chain) came from a study of PD-L1 blockade in urothelial cancer. As for the study in general: Every 3 weeks, patients received intravenous atezolizumab 1,200 mg, beginning 2014.

Some clones are missing from TCRdb's copy, which holds only in-frame ones; the method was immunoSEQ multiplex PCR. The sample contains approximately 40,000 clones, approximately 86% of which appear only once. Indicated time point: peripheral blood 6 weeks after treatment start. Patients had locally advanced or metastatic urothelial carcinoma. This specimen consisted of PBMCs, obtained around atezolizumab (anti-PD-L1) treatment. This TCR derives from a man aged 55 to 69 with urothelial cancer.

The DNA of the CDR3 is TGTGCCAGCAGCCAAGTTGCGGGGGGGCCCCATGAGCAGTTCTTC. Protein product: CASSQVAGGPHEQFF. The V and J genes are TRBV14 and TRBJ2-1, with 9 nucleotides matching TRBD2. The length of the CDR3 is 15 residues. Germline V lookup: CDR1 SGHDN, CDR2 FVKESK. Trimming removed 1 base from V and 8 bases from J; junction bases left unmatched: 6.